Reported below is one T cell receptor (beta chain). Its antigen is not known. Measured with immunoSEQ multiplex PCR; TCRdb has only the in-frame clones, and not every one. In the table there are 110,000 or so clones, approximately 90% of which are singletons. This sample stems from a study of T cell responses to AZD1222 COVID-19 vaccine. General observations from the study: After two AZD1222 doses, spike-specific TCR breadth and depth rose versus day 0. It should be noted that donors were predominantly white British and more often female, and clonal diversity was possibly underestimated.

This clonotype originated in an adult who received the AZD1222 COVID-19 vaccine. This sample comprised peripheral blood, obtained 28 days after the second AZD1222 dose.

CDR3: CASGRGRAGGPGTGELFF. In DNA, the CDR3 is TGCGCCAGCGGCAGGGGTCGGGCGGGAGGCCCGGGCACCGGGGAGCTGTTTTTT. The V gene is TRBV4-3, the J gene TRBJ2-2, with TRBD2 matching 8 bases. V shed 8 bases, J shed 4 bases, and the junction held 18 bases outside the gene matches. Germline loops: CDR1 LGHNA, CDR2 YSLEER. The CDR3 loop spans 18 amino acids.